The 5 T cell receptor beta chains listed next were all sequenced from one sample in a study of blood T cell repertoires in COVID-19. The table came from immunoSEQ multiplex PCR; TCRdb's copy has only in-frame clones and leaves some out. Of around 48,000 clones in the sample, approximately 86% are singletons; the top ten hold about 17%. Sample: peripheral blood. Every receptor here comes from a man aged 55 to 70 with active or convalescent COVID-19.

V is TRBV6-5 and J is TRBJ1-5; the D is unclear. Per the germline V gene, CDR1 is MNHEY and CDR2 is SVGAGI. Trimming cost V 2 bases and J 4 bases, with 6 bases left between them. The CDR3 consists of 13 residues. The CDR3 region is CASSYGRNQPQHF. In nucleotides, the CDR3 is TGTGCCAGCAGTTACGGGAGAAATCAGCCCCAGCATTTT.

The chain carries TRBV5-5 and TRBJ1-1; D remains unclear. CDR1 SGHKS and CDR2 YYEKEE come from the germline V gene (reference sequence). This CDR3 spans 15 amino acids. Trimming left V 0 bases short and J 5 bases short, with 14 bases between. The CDR3 spells CASSLVATGNTEAFF. In DNA, the CDR3 is TGTGCCAGCAGCTTGGTGGCGACGGGGAATACTGAAGCTTTCTTT.

The V call is TRBV15, the J call TRBJ1-5; tentatively, D is TRBD1 (5 bases). The germline CDR1 and CDR2 sequences are LNHNV and YYDKDF (reference sequence). Trimming removed 0 bases at V and 0 bases at J, with 6 bases between. The CDR3 sequence is 15 residues long. The CDR3 coding sequence is TGTGCCACCAGCAGAGAAGGGGTTAGCAATCAGCCCCAGCATTTT. Residues: CATSREGVSNQPQHF.

The J gene is TRBJ1-6, the V gene TRBV6-5, with a possible D match to TRBD1 (5 bases). Germline CDR1 is MNHEY and CDR2 is SVGAGI. The CDR3 consists of 15 residues. Trimming shortened V by 8 bases and J by 8 bases, and 19 bases separated the two germline ends. The CDR3 DNA sequence: TGTGCCAGCCGGGACGGGGGTCGTTCTTATTCACCCCTCCACTTT. Its protein product is CASRDGGRSYSPLHF.

This clone was counted once. V gene TRBV6-5 combines with J gene TRBJ1-1, with a possible D match to TRBD1 (6 bases). This CDR3 is 13 amino acids long. V lost 4 bases and J 6 bases, leaving 12 bases between the germline ends. CDR1 is MNHEY and CDR2 is SVGAGI in the germline V gene. Written as DNA, the CDR3 is TGTGCCAGCAGTTGGGGAGGGGGGTCTGAAGCTTTCTTT. Its translation: CASSWGGGSEAFF.